The source of this T cell receptor (beta chain) is a study of blood T cell repertoires in COVID-19. Study as a whole: COVID-19 samples, acute and convalescent, were from the United States, Italy and Spain. In each case, the material was cDNA or gDNA derived from T cells, B-cell-depleted T cells, or PBMCs.

The germline CDR1 and CDR2 sequences are SGHTA and FQGTGA. CDR3 length: 15 residues. V gave up 4 bases and J gave up 6 bases, with 19 bases separating them. Categorization into cohorts depended on clinical history that participants reported. Authors' analysis steps: Counts of nucleated cells, estimated from reference gene primer amplification, were obtained. The assay was immunoSEQ multiplex PCR, and TCRdb's table has in-frame clones only and misses some. Clonal size and the V and J genes are those of that table, whereas D and trimming came from the DNA. The sample includes about 260,000 clones, about 80% of them seen just once.

The sequenced material came from PBMCs or T cells enriched from blood (not recorded which). The receptor was isolated from a man younger than 45 with acute COVID-19. The rearrangement uses TRBV7-3 and TRBJ2-7; TRBD1 is a possible D gene (5 bases). CDR3: CASSSWGPWICEQYV. DNA for the CDR3: TGTGCCAGCAGCTCCTGGGGCCCTTGGATATGCGAGCAGTACGTC.